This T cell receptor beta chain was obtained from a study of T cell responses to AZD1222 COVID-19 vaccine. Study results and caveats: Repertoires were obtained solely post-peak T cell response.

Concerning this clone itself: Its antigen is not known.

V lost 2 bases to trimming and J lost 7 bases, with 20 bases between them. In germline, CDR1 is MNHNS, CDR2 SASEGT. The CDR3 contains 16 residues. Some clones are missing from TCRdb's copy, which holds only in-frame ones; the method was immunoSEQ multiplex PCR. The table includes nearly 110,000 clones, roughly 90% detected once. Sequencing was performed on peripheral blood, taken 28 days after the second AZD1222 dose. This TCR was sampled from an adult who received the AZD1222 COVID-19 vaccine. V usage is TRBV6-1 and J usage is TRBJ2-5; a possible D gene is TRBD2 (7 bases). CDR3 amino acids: CASSELFGGGQGTQYF. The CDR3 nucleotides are TGTGCCAGCAGTGAATTGTTTGGGGGGGGGCAGGGGACCCAGTACTTC.